The 6 T cell receptor beta chains given below trace back to one sample, sequenced in a study of beta chain features in type 1 diabetes. Study results and limitations: All four CD4+ subsets from Type 1 diabetes patients carried moderately but significantly shorter TCRB CDR3s.

These receptors have no identified antigens. Expressed TCRB transcripts were sequenced after all isolated RNA was converted to cDNA. Clones were sequenced by immunoSEQ multiplex PCR, and TCRdb holds only the in-frame ones, with some missing. Among more than 550,000 clones listed, around 15% were seen once. Material for sequencing was naive CD4+ T cells from blood. The receptors come from a man between 18 and 29 years old with type 1 diabetes.

This chain uses TRBV27 with TRBJ1-1, with 7 bases fitting TRBD1. The CDR3 is 14 residues long. Germline V gene sequence: CDR1 MNHEY, CDR2 SMNVEV (reference sequence). J lost 1 base, V lost 5 bases, and 4 bases had no gene match. CDR3 sequence: CASSLGTENTEAFF. CDR3 in DNA: TGTGCCAGCAGTCTCGGGACAGAGAACACTGAAGCTTTCTTT.

DNA for the CDR3: TGTGCCAGCTCACCATCAGTTTATAGCAATCAGCCCCAGCATTTT. It yields the protein CASSPSVYSNQPQHF. This chain connects TRBV18 to TRBJ1-5; D gene uncertain. The germline gives CDR1 KGHSH, CDR2 LQKENI. Trimming pared 2 bases from V and 0 bases from J, leaving 8 bases between. The CDR3 loop spans 15 amino acids.

This clone was recorded a few times. The V and J genes are TRBV5-1 and TRBJ1-5; D is ambiguous. Deletions cut 4 bases from V and 1 base from J, with 12 bases between. This CDR3 region has 15 residues. Germline assignment: CDR1 SGHRS and CDR2 YFSETQ. CDR3 region: CASSPSFGSNQPQHF. The CDR3 DNA follows: TGCGCCAGCAGCCCGAGCTTTGGGAGCAATCAGCCCCAGCATTTT.

The chain recombines TRBV2 with TRBJ1-5; the match to TRBD1 covers 7 bases. J was trimmed by 4 bases and V by 4 bases; bases with no gene match: 1. CDR3 size: 13 residues. The germline V gene encodes CDR1 SNHLY and CDR2 FYNNEI. CDR3 amino acids: CASSGGQNQPQHF. DNA of the CDR3: TGTGCCAGCAGTGGGGGACAGAATCAGCCCCAGCATTTT.

This clone was found a few times. This chain connects TRBV7-2 to TRBJ2-5, with a weak D call TRBD2 (6 bases). V gave up 5 bases and J gave up 5 bases, with 15 bases separating them. There are 14 residues in the CDR3. The germline V gene encodes CDR1 SGHTA and CDR2 FQGNSA. The CDR3 DNA is TGTGCCAGCAGCCTGGCGGGCGGAGGGGAGACCCAGTACTTC. It encodes CASSLAGGGETQYF.

This chain connects TRBV7-9 to TRBJ2-3, with 10 bases identical to TRBD1. Germline assignment: CDR1 SEHNR and CDR2 FQNEAQ (reference sequence). The ends lost 5 bases at V and 2 bases at J; junction bases unmatched: 7. The CDR3 runs to 16 residues. The CDR3 reads CASSRRGTGATDTQYF. DNA of the CDR3: TGTGCCAGCAGCCGCCGGGGGACAGGGGCCACAGATACGCAGTATTTT.